A single sample is the source of the 29 T cell receptor beta chains below, sequenced in a study of CD8+ T cells in alopecia areata. Sequencing relied on a cDNA template that was reverse transcribed from extracted RNA. TCRdb keeps only in-frame clones here, not all; method: immunoSEQ multiplex PCR. The sample has over 95,000 clones, approximately 66% seen once. As to treatment: oral pan-JAK inhibitor, 5-10 mg twice daily. The source was CD8+ T cells sorted from blood, collected at week 4, from a patient treated with tofacitinib. These TCRs come from a human donor with alopecia areata.

This CDR3 reads CASRQAGGQPNTEAFF. The CDR3, as DNA: TGTGCCAGCAGACAAGCAGGAGGACAGCCGAACACTGAAGCTTTCTTT. This chain links TRBV13 with TRBJ1-1; D might be TRBD1 (6 bases). Between the trimmed V and J ends, which lost 6 bases and 1 base, there was a span of 18 bases. The CDR3 length is 16 residues. Germline CDR1 and CDR2: PRHDT and FYEKMQ (reference sequence). Combining the CDR3 with reference TRBV13 and TRBJ1-1 gives the whole variable domain AAGVIQSPRHLIKEKRETATLKCYPIPRHDTVYWYQQGPGQDPQFLISFYEKMQSDKGSIPDRFSAQQFSDYHSELNMSSLELGDSALYFCASRQAGGQPNTEAFFGQGTRLTVV.

V gene TRBV27 combines with J gene TRBJ2-5, with TRBD1 matching over 12 bases. Germline CDR1 and CDR2: MNHEY and SMNVEV (reference sequence). This CDR3 is 15 amino acids long. Trimming at V came to 5 bases and at J to 4 bases, leaving 5 bases not matched to a gene. CDR3: CASSEGTGGVETQYF. The CDR3 coding sequence is TGTGCCAGCAGTGAAGGGACAGGGGGCGTAGAGACCCAGTACTTC.

The J gene is TRBJ2-7, the V gene TRBV27; possibly TRBD1 for D (6 bases). CDR1 is MNHEY and CDR2 is SMNVEV in the germline V gene (reference sequence). This CDR3 has 15 amino acids. V was cut by 0 bases and J by 2 bases, with 11 bases left in between. CDR3 residues: CASSLSAWDTYEQYF. Here the CDR3 DNA reads TGTGCCAGCAGTTTATCGGCTTGGGACACCTACGAGCAGTACTTC.

This clone has only a few counts. V usage is TRBV27 and J usage is TRBJ1-2; D is undetermined. This CDR3 has 14 amino acids. Trimming left V 2 bases short and J 1 base short, with 8 bases between. Germline V gives CDR1 MNHEY, CDR2 SMNVEV (reference sequence). The CDR3 loop is CASSLRGSNYGYTF. CDR3 nucleotides: TGTGCCAGCAGTTTACGGGGAAGTAACTATGGCTACACCTTC.

J is TRBJ2-1 and V is TRBV6-5; possibly TRBD1 for D (6 bases). Trimming took off 3 bases at V and 4 bases at J, with 13 bases between the two ends. Looked up from germline, CDR1 is MNHEY and CDR2 is SVGAGI. This CDR3 has 15 residues. CDR3 residues: CASSYSGTSYNEQFF. CDR3 coding DNA: TGTGCCAGCAGTTATTCCGGGACAAGTTACAATGAGCAGTTCTTC.

The chain employs TRBV4-3 and TRBJ1-1; D remains ambiguous. The germline gives CDR1 LGHNA, CDR2 YSLEER. This CDR3 has 13 residues. The ends were cut back, 2 bases at V and 1 base at J, with 5 bases in the middle. The CDR3 nucleotides are TGCGCCAGCAGCCAAACAGAGAACACTGAAGCTTTCTTT. Protein product: CASSQTENTEAFF.

The V and J genes are TRBV29-1 and TRBJ2-1, with 8 bases that match TRBD1. Germline CDR1 is SQVTM and CDR2 is ANQGSEA. Trimming took 7 bases from V and 5 from J; bases not matched to a gene: 10. The CDR3 covers 14 residues. CDR3 DNA sequence: TGCAGCGCCCAGGACAGGGCCCGACACAATGAGCAGTTCTTC. Residues: CSAQDRARHNEQFF.

The chain carries TRBV5-1 and TRBJ2-1, with 9 bases identical to TRBD2. Trimming cost V 0 bases and J 2 bases; bases outside gene matches: 3. Germline V gives CDR1 SGHRS, CDR2 YFSETQ. CDR3 length: 16 amino acids. CDR3: CASSLGLAGTYNEQFF. The CDR3 DNA is TGCGCCAGCAGCTTGGGCCTAGCGGGGACCTACAATGAGCAGTTCTTC.

The J gene is TRBJ2-7, the V gene TRBV6-5; maybe TRBD1 (5 bases). With 5 bases removed from V and 2 bases from J, the gap between germline ends came to 16 bases. The CDR3 length is 15 residues. Germline CDR1 MNHEY, CDR2 SVGAGI. CDR3 nucleotide sequence: TGTGCCAGCAGTACGGGTTGGACGGACACCTACGAGCAGTACTTC. Translated, it gives CASSTGWTDTYEQYF.

The chain has TRBV20-1 and TRBJ1-2; D is unclear. The CDR3 spans 11 residues. Germline CDR1 is DFQATT and CDR2 is SNEGSKA (reference sequence). V lost 0 bases and J lost 1, with 0 bases in between. DNA for the CDR3: TGCAGTGCTAGAGATAACTATGGCTACACCTTC. Translated: CSARDNYGYTF.

In this sample, this clone turned up a few times. The chain links TRBV4-1 to TRBJ1-4, with 9 bases aligning to TRBD1. Germline CDR1 and CDR2: MGHRA and YSYEKL. The CDR3 sequence is 15 residues long. Trimming took 2 bases from V and 8 from J; bases not matched to a gene: 6. The CDR3: CASSQSTGTGEKLFF. CDR3 DNA sequence: TGCGCCAGCAGCCAATCGACAGGGACAGGGGAAAAACTGTTTTTT.

There are a few counts of this clone. V usage is TRBV19 and J usage is TRBJ2-7, with 10 bases aligning to TRBD1. Germline V gene sequence: CDR1 LNHDA, CDR2 SQIVND (reference sequence). The CDR3 is 14 residues long. The J segment lost 4 bases and the V segment lost 5 bases, leaving 5 bases of the junction unmatched. CDR3 DNA sequence: TGTGCCAGTAGTTCCCGGGACAGGGGATACGAGCAGTACTTC. Translating it yields CASSSRDRGYEQYF.

Only a few counts were recorded for this clone. This chain links TRBV5-6 with TRBJ2-1; D could derive from TRBD1 or TRBD2 (6 bases each). V lost 0 bases and J 7 bases, leaving 14 bases between the germline ends. CDR1 is SGHDT, CDR2 YYEEEE, per germline. The CDR3 extends over 15 amino acids. The CDR3 DNA reads TGTGCCAGCAGCTTGGCTGGGGGGCTCGGAAATGAGCAGTTCTTC. Protein product: CASSLAGGLGNEQFF.

The chain recombines TRBV29-1 with TRBJ1-5; no clear D. Germline CDR1 and CDR2: SQVTM and ANQGSEA. Trimming left V 8 bases short and J 4 bases short, with 12 bases between. CDR3 size: 12 residues. CDR3 coding DNA: TGCAGCTGTGGCCCTCGAAATCAGCCCCAGCATTTT. It specifies CSCGPRNQPQHF.

The chain combines TRBV2 with TRBJ2-1; TRBD2 agrees at 10 bases. This CDR3 spans 14 amino acids. CDR1 and CDR2 from the germline V gene are SNHLY and FYNNEI. V was clipped by 3 bases and J by 12 bases; unmatched bases: 8. CDR3 amino acids: CASSEGSSGSPQFF. In nucleotides, the CDR3 is TGTGCCAGCAGTGAGGGTTCTAGCGGGAGTCCGCAGTTCTTC.

This sequence joins TRBV5-1 and TRBJ2-7, with TRBD1 matching over 7 bases. Germline CDR1 and CDR2: SGHRS and YFSETQ. The CDR3 runs to 18 residues. The junction had 15 bases not matched to a gene; V was cut back by 0 bases and J by 3 bases. The CDR3 nucleotides are TGCGCCAGCAGCTTGGCCGAATCCGGGACAGAAGGGGTCTACGAGCAGTACTTC. It codes for CASSLAESGTEGVYEQYF. The variable domain in full, with the rest retrieved from reference TRBV5-1 and TRBJ2-7, is KAGVTQTPRYLIKTRGQQVTLSCSPISGHRSVSWYQQTPGQGLQFLFEYFSETQRNKGNFPGRFSGRQFSNSRSEMNVSTLELGDSALYLCASSLAESGTEGVYEQYFGPGTRLTVT.

V usage is TRBV30 and J usage is TRBJ1-1; the match to TRBD1 covers 8 bases. This CDR3 contains 14 residues. The V segment lost 8 bases and the J segment 3 bases; nucleotides outside the gene matches: 11. Germline V gene sequence: CDR1 GTSNPN, CDR2 SVGIG (reference sequence). The CDR3 DNA reads TGTGCCGGGAATTCTGGACAGGGATACACTGAAGCTTTCTTT. Translated: CAGNSGQGYTEAFF. The complete variable domain, with remaining parts taken from reference TRBV30 and TRBJ1-1, reads SQTIHQWPATLVQPVGSPLSLECTVEGTSNPNLYWYRQAAGRGLQLLFYSVGIGQISSEVPQNLSASRPQDRQFILSSKKLLLSDSGFYLCAGNSGQGYTEAFFGQGTRLTVV.

CDR3 amino acids: CASSIAQGITDTQYF. The CDR3 bases are TGTGCCAGTAGTATAGCCCAGGGGATCACAGATACGCAGTATTTT. The chain employs TRBV19 and TRBJ2-3, with D possibly being TRBD1 (6 bases). CDR3 length: 15 amino acids. V was trimmed by 1 base and J by 2 bases, leaving 10 bases between them. Per the germline V gene, CDR1 is LNHDA and CDR2 is SQIVND (reference sequence).

The chain couples TRBV27 to TRBJ1-5; D is unclear. CDR3 length: 13 amino acids. Germline lookup yields CDR1 MNHEY and CDR2 SMNVEV (reference sequence). V dropped 3 bases and J dropped 2 bases, with 5 bases sitting between them. The CDR3 loop is CASSFMGNQPQHF. The DNA for the CDR3 is TGTGCCAGCAGTTTTATGGGCAATCAGCCCCAGCATTTT.

The rearrangement joins TRBV10-3 to TRBJ1-1, with D perhaps matching TRBD1 (6 bases). V was pared by 6 bases and J by 4 bases, with 12 bases between. Germline loops: CDR1 ENHRY, CDR2 SYGVKD. CDR3 length equals 13 residues. The CDR3 DNA sequence: TGTGCCATCAGCGACGGGGGGGCCACTGAAGCTTTCTTT. Its protein product is CAISDGGATEAFF.

This clone was seen just once. This chain links TRBV5-6 with TRBJ2-5; D remains unclear. There are 16 residues in the CDR3. CDR1 and CDR2 from the germline V gene are SGHDT and YYEEEE. Deletions cut 0 bases from V and 5 bases from J, with 17 bases between. This chain's CDR3 is CASSLAGPHHTETQYF. The CDR3 bases are TGTGCCAGCAGCTTGGCCGGGCCTCACCATACGGAGACCCAGTACTTC.

The CDR3, as DNA: TGTGCCAGCAGCTTGGGACAGGGCATCTACGAGCAGTACTTC. This encodes CASSLGQGIYEQYF. The V call is TRBV25-1, the J call TRBJ2-7; 9 nucleotides agree with TRBD1. J lost 3 bases, V lost 6 bases, and 6 bases had no gene match. Per germline, CDR1 MGHDK and CDR2 SYGVNS. This CDR3 spans 14 amino acids.

This CDR3 reads CASSFSAEWELFF. In DNA, the CDR3 is TGTGCCAGCAGTTTTTCGGCTGAGTGGGAGCTGTTTTTT. This chain links TRBV27 with TRBJ2-2; D unclear. Trimming removed 3 bases at V and 9 bases at J, with 11 bases between. The CDR3 runs 13 residues. Germline-derived CDR1 and CDR2 are MNHEY and SMNVEV (reference sequence).

In this sample, this clone turned up once. The V and J genes are TRBV2 and TRBJ2-1; unclear D gene. The CDR3 extends over 12 amino acids. CDR1 SNHLY and CDR2 FYNNEI come from the germline V gene. The germline V and J ends were trimmed by 6 bases and 3 bases, with 6 bases remaining between them. CDR3 coding DNA: TGTGCCAGCAGCGAGTACTACAATGAGCAGTTCTTC. As protein: CASSEYYNEQFF. Supplemented by reference TRBV2 and TRBJ2-1, the full variable domain reads EPEVTQTPSHQVTQMGQEVILRCVPISNHLYFYWYRQILGQKVEFLVSFYNNEISEKSEIFDDQFSVERPDGSNFTLKIRSTKLEDSAMYFCASSEYYNEQFFGPGTRLTVL.

The chain couples TRBV7-3 to TRBJ1-1; D unresolved. Trimming removed 5 bases from V and 0 bases from J, with 7 bases in between. This CDR3 comprises 13 residues. The germline gives CDR1 SGHTA, CDR2 FQGTGA. CDR3 sequence (DNA): TGTGCCAGCAGCCCGACCTTGAACACTGAAGCTTTCTTT. Its translation is CASSPTLNTEAFF.

This chain uses TRBV5-6 with TRBJ2-3; perhaps TRBD2 as D (5 bases). Trimming took off 4 bases at V and 5 bases at J, with 17 bases between the two ends. The CDR3 length is 15 residues. Germline CDR1 reads SGHDT; CDR2 reads YYEEEE. CDR3 sequence: CASSLTEGVLDTQYF. The DNA for the CDR3 is TGTGCCAGCAGCCTGACCGAGGGAGTTCTAGATACGCAGTATTTT.

The J gene is TRBJ1-5, the V gene TRBV29-1, with D unclear. V was pared by 0 bases and J by 7 bases, with 16 bases between. Germline V gene sequence: CDR1 SQVTM, CDR2 ANQGSEA. The CDR3 spans 15 residues. The DNA of the CDR3 is TGCAGCGTTGAAGAGGTTGGTCGGGAAGGGCAGCCCCAGCATTTT. It translates to CSVEEVGREGQPQHF.

The CDR3 is CASNPIGTGEETQYF. CDR3 coding DNA: TGTGCCAGCAATCCGATTGGGACAGGAGAAGAGACCCAGTACTTC. The J gene is TRBJ2-5, the V gene TRBV27; 8 bases align to TRBD1. With 7 bases clipped from V and 3 bases from J, the junction kept 10 bases outside the gene matches. The germline gives CDR1 MNHEY, CDR2 SMNVEV (reference sequence). The CDR3 extends over 15 amino acids.

The chain combines TRBV30 with TRBJ2-5; D not resolved. Trimming left V 1 base short and J 0 bases short, with 6 bases between. The CDR3 runs to 13 residues. In germline, CDR1 is GTSNPN, CDR2 SVGIG (reference sequence). This CDR3 is CAWSGWHQETQYF. The CDR3, as DNA: TGTGCCTGGAGTGGTTGGCACCAAGAGACCCAGTACTTC.